This TCR beta chain is from a study of regulatory T cells in long-lasting Graves disease. Described time point: newly diagnosed GD, antithyroid drugs for less than 3 months. The TCR library was made from RNA that had been extracted from PBMCs in TRIzol. About this clonotype: At one boundary the junction diverges from the germline segment, which might be a read error.

The germline gives CDR1 MDHEN, CDR2 SYDVKM. CDR3 length equals 16 residues. Building the TCR beta libraries relied on iRepertoire HTBI primers, and CDR3 regions underwent Arm-PCR. TCRdb passed the multiplex PCR reads through MiXCR, listing each CDR3 protein once. The data contain 320,000 or so distinct CDR3 sequences, 15% to 20% of them singletons. This specimen was peripheral blood mononuclear cells (PBMCs), taken at new diagnosis, from a patient treated with antithyroid drugs. The genes are TRBV28 and TRBJ2-5, with D tentatively TRBD1 or TRBD2 (5 bases each). The receptor was isolated from a female donor with Graves disease. CDR3 loop: CASSPPRLSRGETQYF. CDR3 DNA sequence: TGCGCCAGCAGTCCCCCGCGACTCTCGAGGGGCGAGACCCAGTACTTC.